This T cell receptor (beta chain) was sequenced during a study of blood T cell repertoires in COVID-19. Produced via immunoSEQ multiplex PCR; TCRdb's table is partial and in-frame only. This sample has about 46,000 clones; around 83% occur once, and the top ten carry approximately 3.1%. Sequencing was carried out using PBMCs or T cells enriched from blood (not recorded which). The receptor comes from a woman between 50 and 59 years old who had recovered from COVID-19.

As DNA, the CDR3 is TGTGCCAGCAGCCCTTCTGGCGGGGGGGCCAATGAGCAGTTCTTC. Its protein product is CASSPSGGGANEQFF. The chain links TRBV28 to TRBJ2-1; 9 nucleotides match TRBD2. The V segment lost 6 bases and the J segment 6 bases; nucleotides outside the gene matches: 9. CDR1 is MDHEN and CDR2 is SYDVKM in the germline V gene. The CDR3 runs 15 residues.